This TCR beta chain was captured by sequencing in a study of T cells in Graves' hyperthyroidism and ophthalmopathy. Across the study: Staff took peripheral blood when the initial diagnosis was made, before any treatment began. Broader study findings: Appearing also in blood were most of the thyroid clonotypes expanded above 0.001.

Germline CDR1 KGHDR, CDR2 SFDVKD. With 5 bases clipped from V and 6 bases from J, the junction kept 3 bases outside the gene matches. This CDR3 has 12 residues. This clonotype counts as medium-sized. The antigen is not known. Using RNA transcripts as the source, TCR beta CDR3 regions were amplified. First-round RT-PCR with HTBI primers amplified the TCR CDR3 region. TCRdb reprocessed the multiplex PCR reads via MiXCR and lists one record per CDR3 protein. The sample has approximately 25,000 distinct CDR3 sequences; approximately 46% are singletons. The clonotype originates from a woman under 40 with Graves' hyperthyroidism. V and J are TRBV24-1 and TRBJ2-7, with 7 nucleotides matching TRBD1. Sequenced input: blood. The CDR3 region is CATSGAGGEQYF. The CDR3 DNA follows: TGTGCCACCAGTGGGGCAGGGGGCGAGCAGTACTTC.